These 17 T cell receptor beta chains originate from one sample sequenced in a study of cytomegalovirus exposure and HLA in healthy donors. The PCR used 60 Vbeta and 13 Jbeta primers. Clones were sequenced by immunoSEQ multiplex PCR, and TCRdb holds only the in-frame ones, with some missing. The sample has 100,000 to 150,000 clones. Material: PBMCs. Source of these receptors: a man younger than 45 in good health and CMV-seronegative.

The chain uses TRBV11-2 and TRBJ2-1; TRBD1 is a possible D gene (5 bases). The CDR3 loop spans 15 amino acids. Germline CDR1 and CDR2: SGHAT and FQNNGV. Trimming cost V 0 bases and J 4 bases, with 10 bases left between them. The CDR3 region is CASSLDWQGYNEQFF. The CDR3 nucleotides are TGTGCCAGCAGCTTAGATTGGCAGGGTTACAATGAGCAGTTCTTC.

The V and J genes are TRBV7-9 and TRBJ2-7, with TRBD1 matching over 8 bases. The CDR3 contains 15 residues. V was clipped by 5 bases and J by 2 bases; unmatched bases: 8. Looked up from germline, CDR1 is SEHNR and CDR2 is FQNEAQ (reference sequence). In nucleotides, the CDR3 is TGTGCCAGCAGCGCCCTGGACAGGGCTCCCTACGAGCAGTACTTC. It is translated as CASSALDRAPYEQYF.

The chain joins TRBV5-1 to TRBJ1-2; no firm D call. The germline V gene has CDR1 SGHRS and CDR2 YFSETQ. This CDR3 has 14 amino acids. The germline V and J ends were trimmed by 0 bases and 0 bases, with 6 bases remaining between them. Written as DNA, the CDR3 is TGCGCCAGCAGCTTGGCCGGGACTAACTATGGCTACACCTTC. Protein: CASSLAGTNYGYTF.

This chain links TRBV11-2 with TRBJ1-2, with 7 bases lining up with TRBD1. The CDR3 has 15 residues. Germline V gives CDR1 SGHAT, CDR2 FQNNGV. Losses at the gene ends were 5 bases for V and 0 bases for J; bases not matched to a gene: 6. This CDR3 is CASSIWDSSNYGYTF. The CDR3, as DNA: TGTGCCAGCAGCATTTGGGACAGTTCTAACTATGGCTACACCTTC.

The chain recombines TRBV20-1 with TRBJ1-1, with D hard to call. Germline V gene lookup returns CDR1 DFQATT and CDR2 SNEGSKA (reference sequence). There are 11 residues in the CDR3. Trimming shortened V by 5 bases and J by 11 bases, and 15 bases separated the two germline ends. Here the CDR3 reads CSAPDSGEAFF. The CDR3 DNA reads as TGCAGTGCTCCAGATAGTGGGGAGGCTTTCTTT.

The chain links TRBV13 to TRBJ2-2; D might be TRBD1 (6 bases). Trimming removed 4 bases from V and 8 bases from J, with 11 bases in between. CDR3 length equals 13 residues. Per the germline V gene, CDR1 is PRHDT and CDR2 is FYEKMQ (reference sequence). The CDR3 here is CASSSGTTGELFF. The DNA for the CDR3 is TGTGCCAGCAGCTCTGGGACAACGGGGGAGCTGTTTTTT. Variable domain in full (rest from reference TRBV13 and TRBJ2-2): AAGVIQSPRHLIKEKRETATLKCYPIPRHDTVYWYQQGPGQDPQFLISFYEKMQSDKGSIPDRFSAQQFSDYHSELNMSSLELGDSALYFCASSSGTTGELFFGEGSRLTVL.

The genes are TRBV6-5 and TRBJ2-7; 10 bases fit TRBD2. The germline V gene encodes CDR1 MNHEY and CDR2 SVGAGI. The CDR3 consists of 15 residues. The trim removed 7 bases at V and 4 bases at J, leaving 10 bases unmatched. The CDR3 loop is CASTPPSGSLYEQYF. In nucleotides, the CDR3 is TGTGCCAGCACCCCTCCTAGCGGGAGCTTATACGAGCAGTACTTC.

This chain joins TRBV5-1 and TRBJ2-5; 8 bases are a match to TRBD1. The J call could be wrong; TRBJ2-7 is a better fit for the DNA end. The CDR3 length is 14 residues. Looked up from germline, CDR1 is SGHRS and CDR2 is YFSETQ. The CDR3 loop reads CASSSPRQGYEQYF. The CDR3 DNA reads as TGCGCCAGCAGCTCCCCTCGACAGGGGTACGAGCAGTACTTC.

The V call is TRBV7-9, the J call TRBJ2-1, with a weak D call TRBD2 (5 bases). This CDR3 comprises 13 residues. CDR1 is SEHNR and CDR2 is FQNEAQ in the germline V gene (reference sequence). The V end lost 4 bases, the J end lost 5 bases, and 9 bases lay between the germline ends. The CDR3 reads CASSSDYHNEQFF. The CDR3, as DNA: TGTGCCAGCAGCTCTGACTACCACAATGAGCAGTTCTTC.

With respect to this clone: Other nucleotide sequences in the sample specify the same CDR3. CDR3 sequence: CASSPGNTEAFF. CDR3 DNA: TGTGCCAGCAGCCCGGGGAACACTGAAGCTTTCTTT. This chain joins TRBV28 and TRBJ1-1, with D unresolved. CDR1 MDHEN and CDR2 SYDVKM come from the germline V gene. The CDR3 is 12 amino acids. V was trimmed by 6 bases and J by 1 base, leaving 6 bases between them.

The chain is built from TRBV5-6 and TRBJ1-2, with 12 bases aligning to TRBD1. V dropped 4 bases and J dropped 5; count of bases not matched to a gene: 3. Germline-derived CDR1 and CDR2 are SGHDT and YYEEEE. The CDR3 runs to 14 residues. CDR3 sequence reads: CASSGDRGLYGYTF. The DNA for the CDR3 is TGTGCCAGCAGCGGGGACAGGGGGCTTTATGGCTACACCTTC.

The V and J genes are TRBV7-9 and TRBJ2-1; TRBD2 matches at 13 bases. In germline, CDR1 is SEHNR, CDR2 FQNEAQ (reference sequence). V lost 2 bases, J lost 7 bases, and 5 bases stayed unmatched. The CDR3 totals 16 residues. CDR3 amino acids: CASSLTSLAGGNEQFF. CDR3 bases: TGTGCCAGCAGCTTAACGTCACTAGCGGGGGGGAATGAGCAGTTCTTC.

The V gene is TRBV29-1, the J gene TRBJ1-1; 8 bases are a match to TRBD1. This CDR3 is 12 amino acids long. Germline lookup yields CDR1 SQVTM and CDR2 ANQGSEA. The V segment lost 4 bases and the J segment 8 bases; nucleotides outside the gene matches: 6. The CDR3 sequence: CSVGQGAREAFF. In nucleotides, the CDR3 is TGCAGCGTTGGTCAGGGGGCCAGAGAAGCTTTCTTT.

The chain recombines TRBV7-2 with TRBJ1-5; no definite D call. The CDR3 consists of 14 residues. Between the trimmed V and J ends, which lost 2 bases and 2 bases, there was a span of 7 bases. CDR1 SGHTA and CDR2 FQGNSA come from the germline V gene. In DNA, the CDR3 is TGTGCCAGCAGCTTATCACACCGCAATCAGCCCCAGCATTTT. It is translated as CASSLSHRNQPQHF.

This CDR3 is CASSLAPGTLGTDTQYF. The DNA of the CDR3 is TGTGCCAGCAGCTTAGCGCCCGGAACCCTAGGCACAGATACGCAGTATTTT. This sequence joins TRBV7-6 and TRBJ2-3; no firm D call. The V and J ends lost 0 bases and 1 base respectively, with 14 bases between them. Germline CDR1 reads SGHVS; CDR2 reads FNYEAQ. The CDR3 spans 17 residues.

This chain connects TRBV28 to TRBJ2-1, with a tentative D call TRBD1 (5 bases). V was trimmed by 1 base and J by 4 bases, leaving 8 bases between them. This CDR3 spans 14 amino acids. Germline lookup yields CDR1 MDHEN and CDR2 SYDVKM. As DNA, the CDR3 is TGTGCCAGCAGTTTATATACAGGTTACAATGAGCAGTTCTTC. Amino acid sequence: CASSLYTGYNEQFF.

The chain uses TRBV29-1 and TRBJ2-1, with TRBD2 matching over 7 bases. CDR3 length: 16 amino acids. V dropped 3 bases and J dropped 3; count of bases not matched to a gene: 11. Germline V gives CDR1 SQVTM, CDR2 ANQGSEA. CDR3 nucleotide sequence: TGCAGCGTTGAGTACACACTAGCGTTGAACTACAATGAGCAGTTCTTC. Protein sequence: CSVEYTLALNYNEQFF.